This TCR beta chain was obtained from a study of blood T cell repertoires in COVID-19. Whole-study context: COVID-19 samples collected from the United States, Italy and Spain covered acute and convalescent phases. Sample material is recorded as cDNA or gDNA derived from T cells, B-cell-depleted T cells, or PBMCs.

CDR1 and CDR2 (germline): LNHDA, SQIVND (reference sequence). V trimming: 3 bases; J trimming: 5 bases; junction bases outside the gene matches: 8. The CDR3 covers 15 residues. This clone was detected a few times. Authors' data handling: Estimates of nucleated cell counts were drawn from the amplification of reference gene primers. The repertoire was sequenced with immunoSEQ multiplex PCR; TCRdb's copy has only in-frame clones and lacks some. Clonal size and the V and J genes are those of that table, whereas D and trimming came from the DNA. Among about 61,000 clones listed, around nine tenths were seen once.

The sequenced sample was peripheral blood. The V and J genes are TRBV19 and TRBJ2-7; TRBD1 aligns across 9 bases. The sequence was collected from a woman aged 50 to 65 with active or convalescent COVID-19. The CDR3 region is CASSMRTGVGDEQYF. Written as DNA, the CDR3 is TGTGCCAGTAGTATGAGGACAGGGGTAGGCGACGAGCAGTACTTC.